Presented here are 21 T cell receptor beta chains from one specimen sequenced in a study of T cells in tumors after PD-1 blockade. Clones were sequenced by immunoSEQ multiplex PCR, and TCRdb holds only the in-frame ones, with some missing. This table has 4,000 to 6,000 clones, over 50% appearing once. Material: tumor tissue, obtained before anti-PD-1 treatment. The receptor set was obtained from a human donor with cutaneous squamous cell carcinoma.

The gene calls are TRBV10-2 and TRBJ2-1; 8 bases match TRBD1. This CDR3 spans 11 amino acids. V trimming: 4 bases; J trimming: 15 bases; junction bases outside the gene matches: 5. Looked up from germline, CDR1 is WSHSY and CDR2 is SAAADI. The CDR3 protein is CASSATGVWFF. CDR3 DNA sequence: TGCGCCAGCAGTGCGACAGGGGTGTGGTTCTTC.

The chain carries TRBV24-1 and TRBJ2-3, with 11 positions matching TRBD2. J was trimmed by 5 bases and V by 0 bases; bases with no gene match: 6. Germline CDR1 and CDR2: KGHDR and SFDVKD. This CDR3 contains 17 residues. Written as DNA, the CDR3 is TGTGCCACCAGTGATTTGGTTAGCGGGGGGGCCCTAGATACGCAGTATTTT. Residues: CATSDLVSGGALDTQYF.

V and J are TRBV6-5 and TRBJ1-5; 7 nucleotides align to TRBD1. The CDR3 runs to 13 residues. The J segment lost 6 bases and the V segment lost 5 bases, leaving 4 bases of the junction unmatched. Germline V gene sequence: CDR1 MNHEY, CDR2 SVGAGI. CDR3 protein: CASSTGEVQPQHF. The CDR3 DNA reads as TGTGCCAGCAGTACAGGGGAGGTTCAGCCCCAGCATTTT.

The rearrangement uses TRBV6-5 and TRBJ1-2, with a tentative D call TRBD1 (6 bases). CDR1 is MNHEY, CDR2 SVGAGI, per germline. The ends were cut back, 7 bases at V and 2 bases at J, with 11 bases in the middle. This CDR3 region has 13 residues. The DNA for the CDR3 is TGTGCCAGCAACCCAGACAGGAACTATGGCTACACCTTC. This codes for CASNPDRNYGYTF.

The chain is built from TRBV5-1 and TRBJ2-7, with a tentative D call TRBD2 (6 bases). The CDR3 totals 15 residues. V dropped 2 bases and J dropped 2 bases, with 14 bases sitting between them. Germline V gives CDR1 SGHRS, CDR2 YFSETQ. The CDR3 protein is CASSFQPGGTYEQYF. As DNA, the CDR3 is TGCGCCAGCAGCTTTCAACCCGGCGGGACCTACGAGCAGTACTTC. Drawing the rest from reference TRBV5-1 and TRBJ2-7, the complete variable domain is KAGVTQTPRYLIKTRGQQVTLSCSPISGHRSVSWYQQTPGQGLQFLFEYFSETQRNKGNFPGRFSGRQFSNSRSEMNVSTLELGDSALYLCASSFQPGGTYEQYFGPGTRLTVT.

This clone was counted a single time. The rearrangement links TRBV6-4 to TRBJ2-1, with a tentative D call TRBD2 (6 bases). This CDR3 is built from 15 residues. V shed 3 bases and J shed 8 bases, with 17 bases lying between them. Germline CDR1 is MRHNA and CDR2 is SNTAGT. CDR3 sequence: CASSEGTSLADEQFF. CDR3 sequence (DNA): TGTGCCAGCAGTGAGGGCACTAGCTTGGCCGATGAGCAGTTCTTC.

The rearrangement uses TRBV11-1 and TRBJ2-7; D perhaps matches TRBD2 (6 bases). Trimming cost V 6 bases and J 3 bases, with 15 bases left between them. This CDR3 contains 14 residues. Germline V gene lookup returns CDR1 SGHAT and CDR2 FQDESV (reference sequence). The CDR3 DNA follows: TGTGCCAGCAGTAACCTAGCGTTAAACTACGAGCAGTACTTC. Translation: CASSNLALNYEQYF.

CDR3 in amino acids: CASSGGTDDGYTF. CDR3 bases: TGTGCCAGCAGCGGCGGGACAGACGATGGCTACACCTTC. The chain is built from TRBV5-6 and TRBJ1-2; 7 bases are a match to TRBD1. The germline V gene encodes CDR1 SGHDT and CDR2 YYEEEE. The J segment lost 6 bases and the V segment lost 4 bases, leaving 6 bases of the junction unmatched. This CDR3 has 13 residues.

The CDR3 sequence: CASSLGTSGVETQYF. DNA of the CDR3: TGCGCCAGCAGCCTCGGGACTAGCGGGGTGGAGACCCAGTACTTC. The J gene is TRBJ2-5, the V gene TRBV5-1; TRBD2 aligns across 13 bases. This CDR3 spans 15 amino acids. The V gene end was trimmed by 4 bases and the J gene end by 5 bases; junction bases not matched to a gene: 5. From germline, CDR1 is SGHRS and CDR2 YFSETQ.

This chain links TRBV27 with TRBJ2-3; tentatively, D is TRBD2 (6 bases). The CDR3 is made up of 13 amino acids. Germline V gives CDR1 MNHEY, CDR2 SMNVEV (reference sequence). V gave up 2 bases and J gave up 4 bases, with 7 bases separating them. CDR3 in amino acids: CASSLGGSDTQYF. The CDR3 nucleotides read TGTGCCAGCAGTTTAGGGGGGTCAGATACGCAGTATTTT.

The chain employs TRBV2 and TRBJ2-7; possible D gene TRBD2, 5 bases. Germline V gives CDR1 SNHLY, CDR2 FYNNEI. There are 12 residues in the CDR3. Deletions cut 5 bases from V and 3 bases from J, with 8 bases between. In DNA form, the CDR3 reads TGTGCCAGCAGTTACAGCGGCTACGAGCAGTACTTC. Protein sequence: CASSYSGYEQYF.

The chain employs TRBV2 and TRBJ1-4; D ambiguous. V lost 3 bases and J lost 0, with 5 bases in between. This CDR3 spans 14 amino acids. From germline, CDR1 is SNHLY and CDR2 FYNNEI. For the CDR3, the DNA is TGTGCCAGCAGTGACACAACAACTAATGAAAAACTGTTTTTT. As protein: CASSDTTTNEKLFF.

This rearrangement joins TRBV28 to TRBJ2-1, with a possible D match to TRBD2 (6 bases). With 3 bases removed from V and 4 bases from J, the gap between germline ends came to 13 bases. Germline assignment: CDR1 MDHEN and CDR2 SYDVKM. The CDR3 spans 15 residues. The CDR3 is CASSFRGRGYNEQFF. For the CDR3, the DNA is TGTGCCAGCAGTTTCCGGGGACGGGGGTACAATGAGCAGTTCTTC.

This clone has only a few counts. The V and J genes are TRBV4-2 and TRBJ2-5, with D unclear. The CDR3 sequence is 14 residues long. The ends were cut back, 1 base at V and 3 bases at J, with 9 bases in the middle. The germline CDR1 and CDR2 sequences are LGHNA and YNFKEQ. CDR3 protein: CASSQAAQKETQYF. CDR3 bases: TGTGCCAGCAGCCAAGCCGCACAAAAAGAGACCCAGTACTTC.

The chain is built from TRBV28 and TRBJ1-6; D unresolved. Trimming pared 5 bases from V and 0 bases from J, leaving 17 bases between. CDR1 and CDR2 from the germline V gene are MDHEN and SYDVKM. The CDR3 has 18 residues. CDR3 amino acids: CASSNSLGLGSYNSPLHF. The CDR3 DNA reads TGTGCCAGCAGTAACTCCCTAGGACTGGGCTCCTATAATTCACCCCTCCACTTT.

This clone was detected a few times. The chain couples TRBV19 to TRBJ2-3; tentatively, D is TRBD1 or TRBD2 (5 bases each). CDR3 length equals 14 residues. Trimming left V 9 bases short and J 3 bases short, with 16 bases between. Germline V CDR1 and CDR2: LNHDA, SQIVND (reference sequence). The CDR3: CASKTGLLTDTQYF. CDR3 nucleotide sequence: TGTGCCAGCAAAACAGGACTGCTTACAGATACGCAGTATTTT. The full variable domain, rest sourced from reference TRBV19 and TRBJ2-3, is DGGITQSPKYLFRKEGQNVTLSCEQNLNHDAMYWYRQDPGQGLRLIYYSQIVNDFQKGDIAEGYSVSREKKESFPLTVTSAQKNPTAFYLCASKTGLLTDTQYFGPGTRLTVL.

This clone was observed a single time. The chain joins TRBV2 to TRBJ2-2, with D perhaps matching TRBD2 (7 bases). There are 16 residues in the CDR3. The germline V gene encodes CDR1 SNHLY and CDR2 FYNNEI. V dropped 4 bases and J dropped 5 bases, with 17 bases sitting between them. The CDR3 loop is CASSVYSRGGTGELFF. DNA for the CDR3: TGTGCCAGCAGTGTATATTCGAGGGGGGGTACCGGGGAGCTGTTTTTT.

The chain employs TRBV6-6 and TRBJ1-2, with D unclear. The CDR3 consists of 12 residues. Germline-derived CDR1 and CDR2 are MNHNY and SVGAGI (reference sequence). Trimming shortened V by 2 bases and J by 1 base, and 2 bases separated the two germline ends. DNA of the CDR3: TGTGCCAGCAGTTACCGTAACTATGGCTACACCTTC. This sequence encodes CASSYRNYGYTF.

The chain couples TRBV5-1 to TRBJ2-7; D may be TRBD2 (5 bases). V was cut by 4 bases and J by 0 bases, with 14 bases left in between. The CDR3 length is 15 residues. The V gene's germline CDR1 is SGHRS and CDR2 YFSETQ. This CDR3 is CASSRIPGVSYEQYF. The CDR3, as DNA: TGCGCCAGCAGCCGAATACCCGGGGTCTCCTACGAGCAGTACTTC.

The J gene is TRBJ2-2, the V gene TRBV6-2 or TRBV6-3; D might be TRBD1 (6 bases). The CDR3 consists of 15 residues. Between the trimmed V and J ends, which lost 1 base and 1 base, there was a span of 7 bases. The germline V gene has CDR1 MNHEY and CDR2 SVGEGT. The CDR3 loop is CASSYWGQNTGELFF. CDR3 in DNA: TGTGCCAGCAGTTACTGGGGACAGAACACCGGGGAGCTGTTTTTT.

The rearrangement uses TRBV9 and TRBJ1-2; D unresolved. Trimming cost V 5 bases and J 0 bases, with 17 bases left between them. CDR3 length: 16 residues. From germline, CDR1 is SGDLS and CDR2 YYNGEE. The CDR3 sequence is CASSPPGREANYGYTF. CDR3 nucleotide sequence: TGTGCCAGCAGTCCCCCTGGGAGGGAAGCTAACTATGGCTACACCTTC.